Described below is a single T cell receptor (beta chain) sequence and its context. The sample belongs to a study of blood T cell repertoires in COVID-19. Study at large: Acute-phase and convalescent COVID-19 samples originated in the United States, Italy and Spain. The analysed material was cDNA or gDNA that came from T cells, B-cell-depleted T cells, or PBMCs.

The trim removed 7 bases at V and 1 base at J, leaving 4 bases unmatched. This CDR3 comprises 15 residues. Germline V gives CDR1 SGHNT, CDR2 YYREEE (reference sequence). The authors' processing: Estimates of nucleated cell counts were drawn from the amplification of reference gene primers. Clones were sequenced by immunoSEQ multiplex PCR, and TCRdb holds only the in-frame ones, with some missing. V, J and clone size are those of that table, while D and trimming were read from the DNA. Of 77,000 or so clones listed, about 83% were seen once; the top ten hold roughly 5.7%. Sequencing input: peripheral blood. The receptor's source is a woman aged 55-69 years with acute or convalescent COVID-19. This chain joins TRBV5-4 and TRBJ2-2, with 10 bases aligning to TRBD1. The CDR3 loop reads CASGGQGVNTGELFF. The CDR3 DNA is TGTGCCAGCGGCGGACAGGGGGTGAACACCGGGGAGCTGTTTTTT.